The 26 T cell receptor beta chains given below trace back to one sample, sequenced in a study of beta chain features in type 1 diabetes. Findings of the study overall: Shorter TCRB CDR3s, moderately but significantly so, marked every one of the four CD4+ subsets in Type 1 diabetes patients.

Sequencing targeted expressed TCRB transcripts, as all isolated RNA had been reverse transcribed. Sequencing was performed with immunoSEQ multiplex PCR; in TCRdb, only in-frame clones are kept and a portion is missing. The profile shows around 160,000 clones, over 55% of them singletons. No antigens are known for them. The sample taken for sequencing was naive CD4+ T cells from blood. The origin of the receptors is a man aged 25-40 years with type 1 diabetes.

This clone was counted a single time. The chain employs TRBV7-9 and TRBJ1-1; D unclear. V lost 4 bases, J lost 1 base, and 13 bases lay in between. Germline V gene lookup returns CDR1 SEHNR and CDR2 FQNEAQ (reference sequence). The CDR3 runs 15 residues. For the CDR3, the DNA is TGTGCCAGCAGCTCACGACTTGGGTCGAACACTGAAGCTTTCTTT. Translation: CASSSRLGSNTEAFF.

CDR3 sequence: CASSDGRAFEQYF. The CDR3 DNA sequence: TGTGCCAGCAGTGACGGCAGGGCCTTCGAGCAGTACTTC. This chain links TRBV2 with TRBJ2-7, with a tentative D call TRBD1 (5 bases). V dropped 3 bases and J dropped 6 bases, with 12 bases sitting between them. CDR3 length: 13 residues. Germline values: CDR1 SNHLY, CDR2 FYNNEI.

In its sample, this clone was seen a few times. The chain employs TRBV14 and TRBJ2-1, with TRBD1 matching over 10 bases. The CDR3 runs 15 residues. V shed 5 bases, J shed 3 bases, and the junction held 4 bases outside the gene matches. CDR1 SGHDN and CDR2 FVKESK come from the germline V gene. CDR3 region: CASSARTGGYNEQFF. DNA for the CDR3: TGTGCCAGCAGCGCCCGGACAGGGGGCTACAATGAGCAGTTCTTC.

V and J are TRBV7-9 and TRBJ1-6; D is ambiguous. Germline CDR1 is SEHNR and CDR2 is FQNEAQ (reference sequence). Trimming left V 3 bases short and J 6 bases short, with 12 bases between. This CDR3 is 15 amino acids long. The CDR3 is CASSFTDSFNSPLHF. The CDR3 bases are TGTGCCAGCAGCTTCACGGATAGTTTTAATTCACCCCTCCACTTT.

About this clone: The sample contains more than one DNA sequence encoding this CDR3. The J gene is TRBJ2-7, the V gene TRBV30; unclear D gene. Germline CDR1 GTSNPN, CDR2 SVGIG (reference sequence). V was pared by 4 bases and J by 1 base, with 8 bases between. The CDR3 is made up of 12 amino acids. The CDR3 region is CAWTVTSYEQYF. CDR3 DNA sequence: TGTGCCTGGACGGTTACATCCTACGAGCAGTACTTC.

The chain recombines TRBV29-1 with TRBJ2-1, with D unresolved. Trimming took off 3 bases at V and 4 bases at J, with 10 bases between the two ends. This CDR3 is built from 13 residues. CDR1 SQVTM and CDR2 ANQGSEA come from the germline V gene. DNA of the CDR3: TGCAGCGTTGACAGCAGATTTTACAATGAGCAGTTCTTC. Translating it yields CSVDSRFYNEQFF.

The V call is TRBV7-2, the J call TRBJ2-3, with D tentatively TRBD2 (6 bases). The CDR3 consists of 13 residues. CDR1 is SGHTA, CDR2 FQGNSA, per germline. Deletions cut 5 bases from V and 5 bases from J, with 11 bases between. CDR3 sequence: CASSPLRGDTQYF. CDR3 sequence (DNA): TGTGCCAGCAGCCCCCTGCGGGGAGATACGCAGTATTTT. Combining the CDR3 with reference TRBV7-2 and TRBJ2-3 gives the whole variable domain GAGVSQSPSNKVTEKGKDVELRCDPISGHTALYWYRQSLGQGLEFLIYFQGNSAPDKSGLPSDRFSAERTGGSVSTLTIQRTQQEDSAVYLCASSPLRGDTQYFGPGTRLTVL.

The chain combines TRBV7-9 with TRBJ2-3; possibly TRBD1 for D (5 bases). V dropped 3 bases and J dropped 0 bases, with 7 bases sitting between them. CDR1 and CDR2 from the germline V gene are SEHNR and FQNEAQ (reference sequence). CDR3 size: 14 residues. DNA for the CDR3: TGTGCCAGCAGCTTCCAGGGAAGCACAGATACGCAGTATTTT. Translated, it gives CASSFQGSTDTQYF.

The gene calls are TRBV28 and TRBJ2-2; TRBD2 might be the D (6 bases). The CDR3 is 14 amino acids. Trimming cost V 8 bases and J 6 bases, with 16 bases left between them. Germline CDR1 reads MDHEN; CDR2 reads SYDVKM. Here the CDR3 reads CASGLPVAAGELFF. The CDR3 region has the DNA TGTGCCAGCGGCTTGCCGGTAGCGGCCGGGGAGCTGTTTTTT.

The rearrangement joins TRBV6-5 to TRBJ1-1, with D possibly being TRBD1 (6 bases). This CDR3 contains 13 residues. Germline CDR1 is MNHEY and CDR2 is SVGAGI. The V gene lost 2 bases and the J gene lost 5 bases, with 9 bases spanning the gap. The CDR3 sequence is CASSYRGLTEAFF. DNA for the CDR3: TGTGCCAGCAGTTACAGGGGGTTGACTGAAGCTTTCTTT.

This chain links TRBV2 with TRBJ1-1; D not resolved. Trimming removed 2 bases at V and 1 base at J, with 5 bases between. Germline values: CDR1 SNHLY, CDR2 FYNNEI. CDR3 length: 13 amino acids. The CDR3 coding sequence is TGTGCCAGCAGTGAACGGGGGAACACTGAAGCTTTCTTT. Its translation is CASSERGNTEAFF.

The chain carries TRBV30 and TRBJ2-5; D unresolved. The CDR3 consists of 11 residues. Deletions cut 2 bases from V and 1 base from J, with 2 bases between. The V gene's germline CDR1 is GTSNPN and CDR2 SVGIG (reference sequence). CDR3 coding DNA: TGTGCCTGGAGTTTCCAAGAGACCCAGTACTTC. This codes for CAWSFQETQYF. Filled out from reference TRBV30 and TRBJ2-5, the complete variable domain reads SQTIHQWPATLVQPVGSPLSLECTVEGTSNPNLYWYRQAAGRGLQLLFYSVGIGQISSEVPQNLSASRPQDRQFILSSKKLLLSDSGFYLCAWSFQETQYFGPGTRLLVL.

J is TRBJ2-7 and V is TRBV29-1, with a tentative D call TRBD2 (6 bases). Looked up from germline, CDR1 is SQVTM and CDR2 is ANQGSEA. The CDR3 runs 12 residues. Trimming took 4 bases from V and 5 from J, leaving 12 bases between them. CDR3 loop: CSVAAGTDEQYF. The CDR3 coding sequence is TGCAGCGTTGCGGCGGGGACGGACGAGCAGTACTTC.

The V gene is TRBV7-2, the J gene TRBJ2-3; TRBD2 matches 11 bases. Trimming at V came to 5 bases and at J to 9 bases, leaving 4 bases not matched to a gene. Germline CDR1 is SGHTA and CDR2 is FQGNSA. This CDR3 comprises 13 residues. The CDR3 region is CASSSSGGATQYF. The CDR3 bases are TGTGCCAGCAGCAGTAGCGGGGGGGCAACGCAGTATTTT.

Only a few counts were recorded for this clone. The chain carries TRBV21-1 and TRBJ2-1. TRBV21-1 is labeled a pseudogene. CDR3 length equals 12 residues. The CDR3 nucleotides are TGTGCCAGCAGCAAAGCAGGGCGTGAGCAGTTCTTC. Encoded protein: CASSKAGREQFF.

The CDR3 loop is CSVRTLYQETQYF. In DNA form, the CDR3 reads TGCAGCGTCCGGACCCTGTACCAAGAGACCCAGTACTTC. The chain combines TRBV29-1 with TRBJ2-5; D remains ambiguous. This CDR3 has 13 residues. V was trimmed by 6 bases and J by 0 bases, leaving 11 bases between them. CDR1 and CDR2 from the germline V gene are SQVTM and ANQGSEA.

CDR3 region: CSVKRGTQETQYF. The CDR3 DNA is TGCAGCGTTAAACGAGGGACGCAAGAGACCCAGTACTTC. The rearrangement uses TRBV29-1 and TRBJ2-5, with D perhaps being TRBD1 or TRBD2 (5 bases each). With 5 bases removed from V and 2 bases from J, the gap between germline ends came to 12 bases. Germline V lookup: CDR1 SQVTM, CDR2 ANQGSEA. The CDR3 contains 13 residues.

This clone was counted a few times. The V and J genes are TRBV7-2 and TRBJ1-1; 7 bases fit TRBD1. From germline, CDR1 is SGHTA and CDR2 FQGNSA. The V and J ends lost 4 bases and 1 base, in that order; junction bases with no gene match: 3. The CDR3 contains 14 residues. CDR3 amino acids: CASSSGTENTEAFF. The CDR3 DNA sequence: TGTGCCAGCAGCTCCGGGACAGAGAACACTGAAGCTTTCTTT.

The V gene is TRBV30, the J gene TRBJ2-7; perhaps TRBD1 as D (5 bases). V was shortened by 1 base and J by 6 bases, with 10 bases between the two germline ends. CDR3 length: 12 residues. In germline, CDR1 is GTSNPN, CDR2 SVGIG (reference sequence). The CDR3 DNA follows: TGTGCCTGGAGTGGTCAGGGTTTCGAGCAGTACTTC. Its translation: CAWSGQGFEQYF.

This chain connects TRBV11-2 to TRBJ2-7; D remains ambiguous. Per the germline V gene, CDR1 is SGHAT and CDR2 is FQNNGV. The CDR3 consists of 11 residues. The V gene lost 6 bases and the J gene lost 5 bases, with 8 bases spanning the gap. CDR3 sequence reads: CASRSRNEQYF. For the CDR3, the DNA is TGTGCCAGCAGGTCTCGAAACGAGCAGTACTTC.

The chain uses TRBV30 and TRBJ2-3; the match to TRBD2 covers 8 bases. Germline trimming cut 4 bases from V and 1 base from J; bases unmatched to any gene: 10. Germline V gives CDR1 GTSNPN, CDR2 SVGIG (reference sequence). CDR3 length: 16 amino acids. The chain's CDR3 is CAWTVGNSGGTDTQYF. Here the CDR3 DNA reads TGTGCCTGGACCGTGGGGAATAGCGGGGGCACAGATACGCAGTATTTT.

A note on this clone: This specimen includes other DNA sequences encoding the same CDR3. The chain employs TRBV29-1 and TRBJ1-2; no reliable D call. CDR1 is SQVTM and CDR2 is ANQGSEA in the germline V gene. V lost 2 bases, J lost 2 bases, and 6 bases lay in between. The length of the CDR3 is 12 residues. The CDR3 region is CSVETGNYGYTF. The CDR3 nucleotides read TGCAGCGTTGAAACCGGAAACTATGGCTACACCTTC.

The CDR3 spells CAWSTGVHGYTF. Written as DNA, the CDR3 is TGTGCCTGGTCCACAGGGGTCCACGGCTACACCTTC. V is TRBV30 and J is TRBJ1-2; 7 bases agree with TRBD1. V trimming: 5 bases; J trimming: 8 bases; junction bases outside the gene matches: 8. CDR3 length: 12 amino acids. Germline V lookup: CDR1 GTSNPN, CDR2 SVGIG (reference sequence).

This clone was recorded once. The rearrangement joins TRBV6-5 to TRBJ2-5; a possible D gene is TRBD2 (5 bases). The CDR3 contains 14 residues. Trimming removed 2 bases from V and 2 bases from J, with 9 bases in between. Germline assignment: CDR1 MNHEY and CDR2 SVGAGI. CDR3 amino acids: CASSYGRPQETQYF. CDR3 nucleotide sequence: TGTGCCAGCAGTTACGGGAGACCTCAAGAGACCCAGTACTTC.

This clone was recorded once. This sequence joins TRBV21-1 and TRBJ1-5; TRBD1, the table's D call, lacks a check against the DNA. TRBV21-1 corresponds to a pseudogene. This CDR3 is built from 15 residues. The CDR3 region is CASRTQGISNQPQHF. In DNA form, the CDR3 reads TGTGCCAGCAGGACACAGGGAATTAGCAATCAGCCCCAGCATTTT.

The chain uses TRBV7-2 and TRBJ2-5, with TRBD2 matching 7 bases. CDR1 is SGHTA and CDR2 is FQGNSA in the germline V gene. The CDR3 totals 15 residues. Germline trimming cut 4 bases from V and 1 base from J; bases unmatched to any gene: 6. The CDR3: CASSSDRGVQETQYF. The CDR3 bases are TGTGCCAGCAGCTCGGACCGGGGGGTCCAAGAGACCCAGTACTTC. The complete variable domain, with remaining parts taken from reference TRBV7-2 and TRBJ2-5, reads GAGVSQSPSNKVTEKGKDVELRCDPISGHTALYWYRQSLGQGLEFLIYFQGNSAPDKSGLPSDRFSAERTGGSVSTLTIQRTQQEDSAVYLCASSSDRGVQETQYFGPGTRLLVL.